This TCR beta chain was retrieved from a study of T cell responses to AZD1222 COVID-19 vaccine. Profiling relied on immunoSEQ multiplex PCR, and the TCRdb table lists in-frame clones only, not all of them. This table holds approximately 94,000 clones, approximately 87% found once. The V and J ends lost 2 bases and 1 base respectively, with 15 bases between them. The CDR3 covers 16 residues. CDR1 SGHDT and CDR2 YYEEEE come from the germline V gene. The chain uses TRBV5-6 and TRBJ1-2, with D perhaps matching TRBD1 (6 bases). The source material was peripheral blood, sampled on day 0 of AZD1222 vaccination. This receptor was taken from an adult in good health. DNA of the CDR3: TGTGCCAGCAGCTTTTTCTCTACAGGGATTAACTATGGCTACACCTTC. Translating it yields CASSFFSTGINYGYTF.